At least ten counts were recorded for the clone carrying this TCR beta chain. This sample stems from a study of T-cell reconstitution after alpha-beta-depleted transplantation in children. CDR1 is GTSNPN and CDR2 is SVGIG in the germline V gene (reference sequence). The CDR3 consists of 13 residues. The ends were cut back, 1 base at V and 13 bases at J, with 16 bases in the middle. Molecular barcoding with unique molecular identifiers was used for the TCRbeta library. TCRdb re-analysed the PCR reads in MiXCR, keeping a single row per CDR3 protein. The sample holds fewer than 550,000 distinct CDR3 sequences, roughly a tenth seen once.

The sequence derives from a child younger than 10 with inherited bone marrow failure, due to receive a stem cell transplant. The sample here was PBMCs, taken before TCRalphabeta/CD19-depleted stem cell transplant. The V call is TRBV30, the J call TRBJ1-4, with TRBD1 as a possible D gene (6 bases). The CDR3 region is CAWSAGQGSRLFF. The CDR3 DNA follows: TGTGCCTGGAGTGCGGGACAAGGGAGTAGACTGTTTTTT.